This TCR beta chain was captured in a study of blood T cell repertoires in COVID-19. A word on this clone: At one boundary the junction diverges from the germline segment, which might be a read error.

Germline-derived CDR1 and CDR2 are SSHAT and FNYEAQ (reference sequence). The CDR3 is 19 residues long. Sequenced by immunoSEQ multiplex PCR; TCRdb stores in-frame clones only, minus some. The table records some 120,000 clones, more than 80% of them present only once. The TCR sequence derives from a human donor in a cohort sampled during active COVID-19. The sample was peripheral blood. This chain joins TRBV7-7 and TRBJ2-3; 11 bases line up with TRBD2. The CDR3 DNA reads TGTGCTAGCAGCCTTAAAACGGAAGGGACTAGCGGAAACACAGATACGCAGTATTTT. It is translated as CASSLKTEGTSGNTDTQYF.